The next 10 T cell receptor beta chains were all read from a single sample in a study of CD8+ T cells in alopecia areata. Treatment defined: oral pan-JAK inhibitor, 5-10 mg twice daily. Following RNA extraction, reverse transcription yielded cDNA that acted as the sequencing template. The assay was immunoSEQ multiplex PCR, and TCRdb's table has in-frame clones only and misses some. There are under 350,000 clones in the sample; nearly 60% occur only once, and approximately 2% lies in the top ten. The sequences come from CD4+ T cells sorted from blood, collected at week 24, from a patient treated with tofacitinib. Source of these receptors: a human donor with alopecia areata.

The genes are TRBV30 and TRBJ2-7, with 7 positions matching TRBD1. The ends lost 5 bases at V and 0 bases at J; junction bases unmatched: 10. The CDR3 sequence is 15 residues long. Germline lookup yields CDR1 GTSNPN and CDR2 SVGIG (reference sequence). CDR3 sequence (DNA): TGTGCCTGGGAACAGGGGAGAATCAGCTCCTACGAGCAGTACTTC. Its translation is CAWEQGRISSYEQYF. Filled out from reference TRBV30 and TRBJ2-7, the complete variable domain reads SQTIHQWPATLVQPVGSPLSLECTVEGTSNPNLYWYRQAAGRGLQLLFYSVGIGQISSEVPQNLSASRPQDRQFILSSKKLLLSDSGFYLCAWEQGRISSYEQYFGPGTRLTVT.

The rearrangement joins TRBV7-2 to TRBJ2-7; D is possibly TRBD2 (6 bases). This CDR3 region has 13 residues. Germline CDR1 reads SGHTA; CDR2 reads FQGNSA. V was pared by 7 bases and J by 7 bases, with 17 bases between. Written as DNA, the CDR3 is TGTGCCAGCAAACTTCTCTCTGCGGGAGAGCAGTACTTC. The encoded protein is CASKLLSAGEQYF.

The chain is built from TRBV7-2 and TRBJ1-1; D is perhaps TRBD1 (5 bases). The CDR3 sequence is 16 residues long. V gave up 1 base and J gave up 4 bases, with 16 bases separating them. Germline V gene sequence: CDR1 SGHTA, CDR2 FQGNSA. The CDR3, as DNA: TGTGCCAGCAGCTTAGAACTCCAGGGAGGTGGCACTGAAGCTTTCTTT. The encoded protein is CASSLELQGGGTEAFF.

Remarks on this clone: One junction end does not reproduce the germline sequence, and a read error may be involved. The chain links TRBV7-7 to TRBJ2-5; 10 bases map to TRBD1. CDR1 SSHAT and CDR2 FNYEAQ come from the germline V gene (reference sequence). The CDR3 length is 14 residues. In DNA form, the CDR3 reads TGTGCTAGCAGCAAGACAGGGGGCATGGAGACCCAGTACTTC. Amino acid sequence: CASSKTGGMETQYF.

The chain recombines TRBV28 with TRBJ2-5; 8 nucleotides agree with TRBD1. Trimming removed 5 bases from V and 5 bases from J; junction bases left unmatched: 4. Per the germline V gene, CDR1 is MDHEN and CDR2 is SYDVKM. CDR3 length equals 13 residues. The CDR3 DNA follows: TGTGCCAGCAGTGGACAGGGCTGGGAGACCCAGTACTTC. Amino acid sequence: CASSGQGWETQYF.

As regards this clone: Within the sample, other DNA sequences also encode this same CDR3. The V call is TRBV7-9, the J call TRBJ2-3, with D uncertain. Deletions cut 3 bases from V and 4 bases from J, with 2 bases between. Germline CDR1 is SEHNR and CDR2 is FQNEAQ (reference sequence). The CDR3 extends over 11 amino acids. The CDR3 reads CASSLSDTQYF. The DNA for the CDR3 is TGTGCCAGCAGCTTGTCAGATACGCAGTATTTT.

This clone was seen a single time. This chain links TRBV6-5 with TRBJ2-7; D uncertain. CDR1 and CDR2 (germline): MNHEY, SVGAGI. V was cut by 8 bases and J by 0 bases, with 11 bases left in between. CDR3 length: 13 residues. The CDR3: CASRRTGSYEQYF. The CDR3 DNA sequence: TGTGCCAGCCGCCGGACGGGCTCCTACGAGCAGTACTTC.

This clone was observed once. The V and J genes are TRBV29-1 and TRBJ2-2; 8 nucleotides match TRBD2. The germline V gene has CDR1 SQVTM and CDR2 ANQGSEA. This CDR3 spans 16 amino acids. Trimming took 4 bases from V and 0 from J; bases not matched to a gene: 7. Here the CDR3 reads CSVGAGGSANTGELFF. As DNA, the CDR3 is TGCAGCGTTGGTGCGGGGGGCTCCGCGAACACCGGGGAGCTGTTTTTT.

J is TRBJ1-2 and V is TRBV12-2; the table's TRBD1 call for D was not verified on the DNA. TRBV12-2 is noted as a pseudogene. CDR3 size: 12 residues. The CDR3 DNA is TGTGCAAGTCGCAGGACACCTTGGGGCTACACCTTC. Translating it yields CASRRTPWGYTF.

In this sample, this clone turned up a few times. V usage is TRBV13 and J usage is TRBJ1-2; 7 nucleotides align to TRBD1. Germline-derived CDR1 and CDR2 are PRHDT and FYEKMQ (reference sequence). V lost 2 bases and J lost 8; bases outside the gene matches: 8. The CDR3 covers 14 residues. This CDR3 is CASSLRQGESGYTF. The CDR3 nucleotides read TGTGCCAGCAGCTTAAGACAGGGAGAAAGCGGCTACACCTTC.